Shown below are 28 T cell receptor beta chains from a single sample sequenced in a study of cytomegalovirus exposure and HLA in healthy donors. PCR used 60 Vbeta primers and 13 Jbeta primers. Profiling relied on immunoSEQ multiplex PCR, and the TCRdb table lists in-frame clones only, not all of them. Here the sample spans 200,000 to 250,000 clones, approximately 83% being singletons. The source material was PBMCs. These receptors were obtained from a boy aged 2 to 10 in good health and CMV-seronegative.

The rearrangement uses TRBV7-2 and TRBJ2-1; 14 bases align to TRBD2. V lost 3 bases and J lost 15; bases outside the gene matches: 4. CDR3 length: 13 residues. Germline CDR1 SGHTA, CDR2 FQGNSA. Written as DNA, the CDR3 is TGTGCCAGCAGCTTTGGACTAGCGGGGGGCGGGTTCTTC. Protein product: CASSFGLAGGGFF.

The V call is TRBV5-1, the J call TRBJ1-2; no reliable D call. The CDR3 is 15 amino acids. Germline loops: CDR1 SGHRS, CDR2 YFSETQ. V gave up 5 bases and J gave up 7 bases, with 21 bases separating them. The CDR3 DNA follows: TGCGCCAGCAGTAGGAGCGGATCGGATGAAAGTGGCTACACCTTC. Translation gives CASSRSGSDESGYTF.

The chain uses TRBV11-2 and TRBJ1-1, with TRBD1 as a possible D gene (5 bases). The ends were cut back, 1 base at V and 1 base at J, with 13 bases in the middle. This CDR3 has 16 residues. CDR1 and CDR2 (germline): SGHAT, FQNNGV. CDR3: CASSLGFLGANTEAFF. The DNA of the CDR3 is TGTGCCAGCAGCTTAGGGTTTCTAGGGGCGAACACTGAAGCTTTCTTT. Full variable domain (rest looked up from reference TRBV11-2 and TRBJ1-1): EAGVAQSPRYKIIEKRQSVAFWCNPISGHATLYWYQQILGQGPKLLIQFQNNGVVDDSQLPKDRFSAERLKGVDSTLKIQPAKLEDSAVYLCASSLGFLGANTEAFFGQGTRLTVV.

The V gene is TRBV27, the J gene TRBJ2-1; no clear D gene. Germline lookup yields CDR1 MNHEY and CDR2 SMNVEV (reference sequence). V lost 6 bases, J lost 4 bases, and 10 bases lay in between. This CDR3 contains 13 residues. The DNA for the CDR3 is TGTGCCAGCAGCGGTGGGCCTTACAATGAGCAGTTCTTC. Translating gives CASSGGPYNEQFF.

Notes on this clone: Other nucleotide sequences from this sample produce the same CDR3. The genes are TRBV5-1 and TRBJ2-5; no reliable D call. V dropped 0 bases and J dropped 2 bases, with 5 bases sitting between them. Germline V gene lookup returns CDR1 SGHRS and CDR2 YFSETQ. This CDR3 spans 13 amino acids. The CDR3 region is CASSLGQQETQYF. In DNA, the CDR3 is TGCGCCAGCAGCTTGGGTCAGCAAGAGACCCAGTACTTC.

This CDR3 is CAISRPGLAGEGLVNEQFF. The CDR3 DNA is TGTGCCATCAGCCGACCGGGACTAGCGGGAGAGGGGTTGGTGAATGAGCAGTTCTTC. The chain has TRBV10-3 and TRBJ2-1, with TRBD2 matching 14 bases. This CDR3 spans 19 amino acids. Germline CDR1 reads ENHRY; CDR2 reads SYGVKD. With 6 bases clipped from V and 7 bases from J, the junction kept 17 bases outside the gene matches.

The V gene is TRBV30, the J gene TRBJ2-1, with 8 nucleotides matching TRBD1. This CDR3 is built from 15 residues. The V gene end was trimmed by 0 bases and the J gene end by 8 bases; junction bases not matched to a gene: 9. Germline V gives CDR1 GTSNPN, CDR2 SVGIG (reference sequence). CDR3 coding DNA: TGTGCCTGGAGTGTACCGGACAGGGAGAGTCATGAGCAGTTCTTC. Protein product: CAWSVPDRESHEQFF.

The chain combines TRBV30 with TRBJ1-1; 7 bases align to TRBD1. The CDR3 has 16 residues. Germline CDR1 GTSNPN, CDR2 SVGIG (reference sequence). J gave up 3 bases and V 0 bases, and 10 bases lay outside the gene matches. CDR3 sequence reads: CAWSVKGQPLYTEAFF. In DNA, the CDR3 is TGTGCCTGGAGTGTGAAGGGACAGCCTTTGTACACTGAAGCTTTCTTT.

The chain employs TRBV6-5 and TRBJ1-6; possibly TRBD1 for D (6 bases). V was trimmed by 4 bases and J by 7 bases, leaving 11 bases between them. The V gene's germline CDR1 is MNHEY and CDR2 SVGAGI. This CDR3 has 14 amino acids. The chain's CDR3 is CASSSGHLNSPLHF. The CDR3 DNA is TGTGCCAGCAGTTCGGGACACCTAAATTCACCCCTCCACTTT.

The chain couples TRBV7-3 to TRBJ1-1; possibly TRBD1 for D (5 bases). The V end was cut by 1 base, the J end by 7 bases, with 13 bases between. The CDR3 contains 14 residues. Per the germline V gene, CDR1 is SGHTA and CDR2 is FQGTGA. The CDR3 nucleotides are TGTGCCAGCAGCTTAATCGAAGGGGTGGGTGAAGCTTTCTTT. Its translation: CASSLIEGVGEAFF.

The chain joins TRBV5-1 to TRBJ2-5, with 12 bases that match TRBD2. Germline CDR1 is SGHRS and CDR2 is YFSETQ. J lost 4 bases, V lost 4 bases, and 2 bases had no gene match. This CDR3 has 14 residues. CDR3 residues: CASSLGLAGETQYF. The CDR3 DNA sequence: TGCGCCAGCAGCCTGGGACTAGCGGGAGAGACCCAGTACTTC. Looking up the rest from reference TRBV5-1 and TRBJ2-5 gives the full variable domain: KAGVTQTPRYLIKTRGQQVTLSCSPISGHRSVSWYQQTPGQGLQFLFEYFSETQRNKGNFPGRFSGRQFSNSRSEMNVSTLELGDSALYLCASSLGLAGETQYFGPGTRLLVL.

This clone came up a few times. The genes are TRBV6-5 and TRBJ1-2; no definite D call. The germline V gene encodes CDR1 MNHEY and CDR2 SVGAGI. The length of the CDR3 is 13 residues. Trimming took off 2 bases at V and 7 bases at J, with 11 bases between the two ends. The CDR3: CASSYPGHGGYTF. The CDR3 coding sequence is TGTGCCAGCAGTTACCCAGGCCACGGTGGCTACACCTTC.

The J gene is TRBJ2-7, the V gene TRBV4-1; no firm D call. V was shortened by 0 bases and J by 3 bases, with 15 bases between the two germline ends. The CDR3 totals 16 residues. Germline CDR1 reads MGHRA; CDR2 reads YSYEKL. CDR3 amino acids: CASSQEYGLEYYEQYF. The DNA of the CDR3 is TGCGCCAGCAGCCAAGAGTACGGGTTAGAATACTACGAGCAGTACTTC.

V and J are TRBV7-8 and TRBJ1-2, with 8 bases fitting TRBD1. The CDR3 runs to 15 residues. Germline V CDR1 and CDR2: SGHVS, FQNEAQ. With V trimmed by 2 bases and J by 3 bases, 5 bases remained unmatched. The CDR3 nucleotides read TGTGCCAGCAGCTTACGGTCAGGGGGCGACTATGGCTACACCTTC. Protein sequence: CASSLRSGGDYGYTF.

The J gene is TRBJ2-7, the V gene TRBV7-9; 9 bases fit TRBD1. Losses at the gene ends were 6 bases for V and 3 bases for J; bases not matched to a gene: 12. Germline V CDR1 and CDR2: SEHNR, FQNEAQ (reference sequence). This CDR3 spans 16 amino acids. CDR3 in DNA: TGTGCCAGCAGTCCCGGACCGGGACAGGGTTTCTACGAGCAGTACTTC. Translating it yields CASSPGPGQGFYEQYF.

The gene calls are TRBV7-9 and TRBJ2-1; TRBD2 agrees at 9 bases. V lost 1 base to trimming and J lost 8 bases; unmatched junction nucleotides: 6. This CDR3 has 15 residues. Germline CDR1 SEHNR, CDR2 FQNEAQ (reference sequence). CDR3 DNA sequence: TGTGCCAGCAGCTTAGTGGCGGGAGGGCCCTATGAGCAGTTCTTC. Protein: CASSLVAGGPYEQFF.

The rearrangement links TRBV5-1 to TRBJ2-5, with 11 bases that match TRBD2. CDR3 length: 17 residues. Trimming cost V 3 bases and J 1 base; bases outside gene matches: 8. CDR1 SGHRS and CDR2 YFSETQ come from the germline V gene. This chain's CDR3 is CASSWGLAARTQETQYF. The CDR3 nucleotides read TGCGCCAGCAGCTGGGGACTAGCGGCCCGCACCCAAGAGACCCAGTACTTC.

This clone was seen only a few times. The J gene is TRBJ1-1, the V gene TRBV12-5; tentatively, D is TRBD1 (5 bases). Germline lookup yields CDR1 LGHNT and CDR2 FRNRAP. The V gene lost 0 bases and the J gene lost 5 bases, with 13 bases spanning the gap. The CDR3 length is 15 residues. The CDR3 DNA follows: TGTGCTAGTGGTTTGGTAATCTCCCGGGGGACTGAAGCTTTCTTT. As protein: CASGLVISRGTEAFF.

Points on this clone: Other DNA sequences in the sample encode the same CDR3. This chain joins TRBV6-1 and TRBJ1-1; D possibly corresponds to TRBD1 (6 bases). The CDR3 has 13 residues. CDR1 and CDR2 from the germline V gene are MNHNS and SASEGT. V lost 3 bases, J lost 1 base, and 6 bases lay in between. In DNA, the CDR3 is TGTGCCAGCAGTGACAGGGGGAACACTGAAGCTTTCTTT. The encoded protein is CASSDRGNTEAFF.

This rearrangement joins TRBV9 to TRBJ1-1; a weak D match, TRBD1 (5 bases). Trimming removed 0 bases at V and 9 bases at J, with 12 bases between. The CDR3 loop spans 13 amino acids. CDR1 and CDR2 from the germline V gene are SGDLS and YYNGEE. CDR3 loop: CASSVGGGSQAFF. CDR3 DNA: TGTGCCAGCAGCGTAGGCGGGGGTAGCCAAGCTTTCTTT.

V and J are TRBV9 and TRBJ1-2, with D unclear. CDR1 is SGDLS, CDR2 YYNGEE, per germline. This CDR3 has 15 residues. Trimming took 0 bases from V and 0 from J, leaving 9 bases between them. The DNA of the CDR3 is TGTGCCAGCAGCGTAGCTGAAAACTCTAACTATGGCTACACCTTC. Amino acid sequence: CASSVAENSNYGYTF.

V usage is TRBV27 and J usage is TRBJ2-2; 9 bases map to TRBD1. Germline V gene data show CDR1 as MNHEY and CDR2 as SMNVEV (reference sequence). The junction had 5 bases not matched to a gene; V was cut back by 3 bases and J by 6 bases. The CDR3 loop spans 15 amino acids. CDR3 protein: CASSFADRGAGELFF. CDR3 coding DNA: TGTGCCAGCAGTTTCGCGGACAGGGGCGCCGGGGAGCTGTTTTTT.

The CDR3 region has the DNA TGTGCCAGCAGCCAAGCGGGGACGCAAGAGACCCAGTACTTC. Its protein is CASSQAGTQETQYF. The V and J genes are TRBV7-2 and TRBJ2-5, with 7 bases matching TRBD2. The CDR3 runs to 14 residues. The V gene's germline CDR1 is SGHTA and CDR2 FQGNSA. V lost 5 bases and J lost 2; bases outside the gene matches: 5.

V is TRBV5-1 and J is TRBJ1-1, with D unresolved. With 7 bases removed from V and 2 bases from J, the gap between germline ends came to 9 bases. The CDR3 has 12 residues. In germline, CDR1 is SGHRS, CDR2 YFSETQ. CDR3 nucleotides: TGCGCCAGCCGCCCGGGTAACACTGAAGCTTTCTTT. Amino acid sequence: CASRPGNTEAFF.

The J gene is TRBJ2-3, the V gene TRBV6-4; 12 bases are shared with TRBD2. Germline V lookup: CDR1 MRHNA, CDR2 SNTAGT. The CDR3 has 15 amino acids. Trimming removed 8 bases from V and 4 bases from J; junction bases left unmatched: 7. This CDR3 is CASSTSGGNSDTQYF. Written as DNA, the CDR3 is TGTGCCAGCTCCACTAGCGGGGGGAACTCAGATACGCAGTATTTT.

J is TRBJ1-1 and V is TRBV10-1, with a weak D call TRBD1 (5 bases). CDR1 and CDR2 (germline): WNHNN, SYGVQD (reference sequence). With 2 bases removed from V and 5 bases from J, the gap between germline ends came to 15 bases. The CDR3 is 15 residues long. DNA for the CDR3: TGCGCCAGCAGTGAGAGGGGTCAGGGAACAACTGAAGCTTTCTTT. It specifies CASSERGQGTTEAFF.

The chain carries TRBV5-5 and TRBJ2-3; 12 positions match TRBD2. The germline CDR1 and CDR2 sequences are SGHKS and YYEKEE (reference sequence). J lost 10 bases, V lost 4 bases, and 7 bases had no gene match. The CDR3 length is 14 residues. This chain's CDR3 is CASSLGTSGHAQYF. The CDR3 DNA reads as TGTGCCAGCAGCCTCGGGACTAGCGGGCACGCGCAGTATTTT.

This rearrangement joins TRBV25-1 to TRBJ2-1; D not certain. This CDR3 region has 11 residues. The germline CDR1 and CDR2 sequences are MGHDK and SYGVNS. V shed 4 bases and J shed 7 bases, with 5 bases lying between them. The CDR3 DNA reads TGTGCCAGCAGTGGAGCGAATGAGCAGTTCTTC. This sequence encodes CASSGANEQFF. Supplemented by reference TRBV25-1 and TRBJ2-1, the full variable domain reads EADIYQTPRYLVIGTGKKITLECSQTMGHDKMYWYQQDPGMELHLIHYSYGVNSTEKGDLSSESTVSRIRTEHFPLTLESARPSHTSQYLCASSGANEQFFGPGTRLTVL.